This T cell receptor beta chain was identified during a study of blood T cells in healthy people across ages. PCR was performed a second time for about 6 to 12 cycles using a sample-barcoded 5' primer and a J-beta primer mix. TCRdb ran MiXCR on the 5' RACE reads and lists one entry per CDR3 protein. The sample has just over 800,000 distinct CDR3 sequences; 55% to 65% are singletons. The CDR3 is made up of 16 amino acids. J lost 5 bases, V lost 2 bases, and 10 bases had no gene match. Germline V lookup: CDR1 SEHNR, CDR2 FQNEAQ (reference sequence). Caucasian, healthy and from Russia, the donors were aged between about 6 and 100.

Sequencing used blood. This TCR was recovered from a man aged 30 to 39 in good health. The gene calls are TRBV7-9 and TRBJ2-7; 9 bases fit TRBD1. The CDR3 region is CASSLYQDTGGNEQYF. The CDR3 region has the DNA TGTGCCAGCAGCTTATATCAAGATACAGGGGGCAACGAGCAGTACTTC.